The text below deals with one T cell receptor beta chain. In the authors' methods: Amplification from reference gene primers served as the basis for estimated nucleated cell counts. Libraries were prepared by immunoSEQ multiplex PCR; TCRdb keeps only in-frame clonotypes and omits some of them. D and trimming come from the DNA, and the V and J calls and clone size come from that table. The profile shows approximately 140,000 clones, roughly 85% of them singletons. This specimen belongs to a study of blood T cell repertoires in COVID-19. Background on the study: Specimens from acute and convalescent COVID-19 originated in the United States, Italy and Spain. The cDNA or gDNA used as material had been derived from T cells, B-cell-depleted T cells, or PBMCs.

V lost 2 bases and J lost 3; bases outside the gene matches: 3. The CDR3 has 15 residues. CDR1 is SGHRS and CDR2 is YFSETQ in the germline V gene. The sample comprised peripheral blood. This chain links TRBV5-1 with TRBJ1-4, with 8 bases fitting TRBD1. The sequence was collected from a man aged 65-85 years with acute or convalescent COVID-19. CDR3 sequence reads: CASSFRGLPNEKLFF. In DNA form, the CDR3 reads TGCGCCAGCAGCTTCAGGGGGCTGCCTAATGAAAAACTGTTTTTT.